This T cell receptor (beta chain) was profiled in a study of T cell changes during pregnancy in multiple sclerosis. Deletions cut 3 bases from V and 1 base from J, with 18 bases between. Germline V gene data show CDR1 as GTSNPN and CDR2 as SVGIG (reference sequence). The CDR3 extends over 16 amino acids. The protocol was immunoSEQ multiplex PCR, while the TCRdb copy is restricted to in-frame clones and leaves out a portion. This sample carries tens of thousands of clones, 91% of them seen once, and the ten largest clones take 0.6% to 0.8%. This specimen was peripheral blood, taken in the third trimester of pregnancy. The V call is TRBV30, the J call TRBJ1-1; tentatively, D is TRBD1 (6 bases). The clonotype was recovered from a female donor in good health, enrolled as a control in a pregnancy study. The chain's CDR3 is CAWRPGTGRGNTEAFF. CDR3 bases: TGTGCCTGGAGGCCTGGTACAGGGAGAGGGAACACTGAAGCTTTCTTT.